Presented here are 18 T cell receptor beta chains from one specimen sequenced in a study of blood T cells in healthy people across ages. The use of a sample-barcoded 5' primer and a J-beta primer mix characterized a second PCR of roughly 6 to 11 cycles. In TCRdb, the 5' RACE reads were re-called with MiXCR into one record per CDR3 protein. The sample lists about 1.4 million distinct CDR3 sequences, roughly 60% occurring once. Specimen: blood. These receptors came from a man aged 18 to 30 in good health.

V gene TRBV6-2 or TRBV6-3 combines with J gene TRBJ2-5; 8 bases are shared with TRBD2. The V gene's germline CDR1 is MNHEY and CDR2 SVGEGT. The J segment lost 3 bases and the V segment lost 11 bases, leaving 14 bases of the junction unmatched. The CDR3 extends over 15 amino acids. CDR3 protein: CASIGAGVAKETQYF. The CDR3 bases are TGTGCCTCGATCGGAGCGGGGGTCGCTAAAGAGACCCAGTACTTC.

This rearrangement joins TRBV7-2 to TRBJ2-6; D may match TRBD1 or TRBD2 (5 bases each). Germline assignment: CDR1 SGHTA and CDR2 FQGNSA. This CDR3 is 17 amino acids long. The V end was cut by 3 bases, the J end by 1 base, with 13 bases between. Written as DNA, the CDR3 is TGTGCCAGCAGCTTGAGGGGAGACAGATCTGGGGCCAACGTCCTGACTTTC. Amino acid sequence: CASSLRGDRSGANVLTF.

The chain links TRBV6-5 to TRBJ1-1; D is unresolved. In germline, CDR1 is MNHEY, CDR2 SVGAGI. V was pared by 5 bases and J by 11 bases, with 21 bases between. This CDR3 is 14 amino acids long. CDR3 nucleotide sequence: TGTGCCAGCAGTCCTCGGAACACGGTGGGAGAGGCTTTCTTT. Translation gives CASSPRNTVGEAFF.

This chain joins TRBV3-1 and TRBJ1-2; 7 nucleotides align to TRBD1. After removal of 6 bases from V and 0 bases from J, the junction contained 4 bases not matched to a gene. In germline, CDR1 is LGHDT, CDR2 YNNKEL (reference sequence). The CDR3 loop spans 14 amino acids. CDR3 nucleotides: TGTGCCAGCAGAGGGGACAGAGCTAACTATGGCTACACCTTC. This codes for CASRGDRANYGYTF.

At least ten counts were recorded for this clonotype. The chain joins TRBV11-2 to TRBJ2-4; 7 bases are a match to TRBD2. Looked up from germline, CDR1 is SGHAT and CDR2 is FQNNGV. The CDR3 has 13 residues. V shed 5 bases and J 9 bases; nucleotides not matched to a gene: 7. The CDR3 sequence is CASSAFSGSIQYF. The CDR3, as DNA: TGTGCCAGCAGCGCATTTAGCGGGTCCATTCAGTACTTC.

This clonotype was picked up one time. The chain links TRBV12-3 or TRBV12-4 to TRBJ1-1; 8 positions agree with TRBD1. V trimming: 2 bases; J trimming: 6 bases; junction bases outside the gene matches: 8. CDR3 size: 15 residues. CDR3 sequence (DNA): TGTGCCAGCAGTTTAAGGATGGGGACAGGCTCTGAAGCTTTCTTT. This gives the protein CASSLRMGTGSEAFF.

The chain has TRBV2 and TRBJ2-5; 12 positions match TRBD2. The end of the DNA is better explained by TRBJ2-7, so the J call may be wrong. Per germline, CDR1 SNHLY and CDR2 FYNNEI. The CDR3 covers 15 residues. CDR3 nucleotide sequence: TGTGCCAGCAGTGAGACGGGACTAGCGGGCCACGAGCAGTACTTC. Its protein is CASSETGLAGHEQYF.

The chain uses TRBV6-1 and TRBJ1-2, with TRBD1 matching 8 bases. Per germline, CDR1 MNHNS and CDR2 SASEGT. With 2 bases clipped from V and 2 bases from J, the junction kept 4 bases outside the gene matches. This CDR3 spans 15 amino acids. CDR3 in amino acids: CASSEWAGGNYGYTF. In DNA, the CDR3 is TGTGCCAGCAGTGAATGGGCAGGGGGCAACTATGGCTACACCTTC.

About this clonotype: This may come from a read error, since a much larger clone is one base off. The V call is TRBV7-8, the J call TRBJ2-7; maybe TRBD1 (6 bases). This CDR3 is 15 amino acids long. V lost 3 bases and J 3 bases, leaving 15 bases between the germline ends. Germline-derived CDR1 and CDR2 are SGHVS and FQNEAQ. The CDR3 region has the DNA TGTGCCAGCAGCTTTGGCGGACAGACAAACTACGAGCAGTACTTC. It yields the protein CASSFGGQTNYEQYF. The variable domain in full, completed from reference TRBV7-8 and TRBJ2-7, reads GAGVSQSPRYKVAKRGQDVALRCDPISGHVSLFWYQQALGQGPEFLTYFQNEAQLDKSGLPSDRFFAERPEGSVSTLKIQRTQQEDSAVYLCASSFGGQTNYEQYFGPGTRLTVT.

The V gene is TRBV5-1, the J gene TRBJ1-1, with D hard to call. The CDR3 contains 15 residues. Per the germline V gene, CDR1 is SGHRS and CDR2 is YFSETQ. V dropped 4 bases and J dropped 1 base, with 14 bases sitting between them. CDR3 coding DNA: TGCGCCAGCAGCCTACTCGCCGGGTCGAACACTGAAGCTTTCTTT. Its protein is CASSLLAGSNTEAFF.

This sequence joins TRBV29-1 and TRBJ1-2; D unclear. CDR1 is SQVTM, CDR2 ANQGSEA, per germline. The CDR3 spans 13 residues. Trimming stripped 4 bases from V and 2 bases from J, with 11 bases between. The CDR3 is CSVVPAANYGYTF. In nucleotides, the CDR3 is TGCAGCGTTGTGCCGGCAGCCAACTATGGCTACACCTTC. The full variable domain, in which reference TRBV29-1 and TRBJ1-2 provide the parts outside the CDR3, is SAVISQKPSRDICQRGTSLTIQCQVDSQVTMMFWYRQQPGQSLTLIATANQGSEATYESGFVIDKFPISRPNLTFSTLTVSNMSPEDSSIYLCSVVPAANYGYTFGSGTRLTVV.

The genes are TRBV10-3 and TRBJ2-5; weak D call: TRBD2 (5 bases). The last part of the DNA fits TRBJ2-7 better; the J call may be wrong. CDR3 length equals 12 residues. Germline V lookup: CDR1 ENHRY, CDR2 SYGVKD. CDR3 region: CAISGGGSEQYF. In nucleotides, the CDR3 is TGTGCCATCAGTGGGGGTGGGAGCGAGCAGTACTTC.

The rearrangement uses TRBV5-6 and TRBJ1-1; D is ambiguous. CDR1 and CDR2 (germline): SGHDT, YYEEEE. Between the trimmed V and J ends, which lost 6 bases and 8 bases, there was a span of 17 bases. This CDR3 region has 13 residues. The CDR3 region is CASNSYRWGEAFF. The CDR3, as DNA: TGTGCCAGCAACTCCTACCGATGGGGAGAAGCTTTCTTT. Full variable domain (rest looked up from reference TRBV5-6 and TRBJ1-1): DAGVTQSPTHLIKTRGQQVTLRCSPKSGHDTVSWYQQALGQGPQFIFQYYEEEERQRGNFPDRFSGHQFPNYSSELNVNALLLGDSALYLCASNSYRWGEAFFGQGTRLTVV.

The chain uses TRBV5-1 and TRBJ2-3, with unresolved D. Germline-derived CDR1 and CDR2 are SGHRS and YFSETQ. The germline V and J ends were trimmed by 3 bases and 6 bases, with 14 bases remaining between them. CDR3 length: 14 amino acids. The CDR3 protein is CASSSRPLGDTQYF. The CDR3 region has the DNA TGCGCCAGCAGCTCACGACCCCTCGGGGATACGCAGTATTTT.

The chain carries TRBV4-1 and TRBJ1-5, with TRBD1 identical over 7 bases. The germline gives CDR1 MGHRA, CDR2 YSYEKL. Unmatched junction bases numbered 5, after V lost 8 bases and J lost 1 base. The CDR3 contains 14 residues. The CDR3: CASGIQGSNQPQHF. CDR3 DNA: TGCGCCAGCGGAATACAGGGGAGCAATCAGCCCCAGCATTTT.

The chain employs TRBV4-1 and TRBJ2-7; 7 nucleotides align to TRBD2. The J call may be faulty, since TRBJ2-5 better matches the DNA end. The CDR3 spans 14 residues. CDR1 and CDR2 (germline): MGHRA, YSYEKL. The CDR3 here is CASGGGLEQETQYF. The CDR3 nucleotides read TGCGCCAGTGGGGGGGGGTTGGAGCAAGAGACCCAGTACTTC.

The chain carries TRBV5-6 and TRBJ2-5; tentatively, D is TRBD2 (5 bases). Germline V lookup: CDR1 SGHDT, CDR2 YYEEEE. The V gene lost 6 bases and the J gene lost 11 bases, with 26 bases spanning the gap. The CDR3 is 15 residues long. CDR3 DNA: TGTGCCAGCATCTATTCGGGGTACCTCTACAATGAGCAGTACTTC. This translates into CASIYSGYLYNEQYF.

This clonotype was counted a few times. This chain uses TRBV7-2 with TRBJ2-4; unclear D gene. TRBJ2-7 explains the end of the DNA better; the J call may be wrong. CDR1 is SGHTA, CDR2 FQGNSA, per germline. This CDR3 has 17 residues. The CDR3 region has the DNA TGTGCCAGCAGCTTAACCGCCGAACACCCCTACTACTACGAGCAGTACTTC. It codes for CASSLTAEHPYYYEQYF.